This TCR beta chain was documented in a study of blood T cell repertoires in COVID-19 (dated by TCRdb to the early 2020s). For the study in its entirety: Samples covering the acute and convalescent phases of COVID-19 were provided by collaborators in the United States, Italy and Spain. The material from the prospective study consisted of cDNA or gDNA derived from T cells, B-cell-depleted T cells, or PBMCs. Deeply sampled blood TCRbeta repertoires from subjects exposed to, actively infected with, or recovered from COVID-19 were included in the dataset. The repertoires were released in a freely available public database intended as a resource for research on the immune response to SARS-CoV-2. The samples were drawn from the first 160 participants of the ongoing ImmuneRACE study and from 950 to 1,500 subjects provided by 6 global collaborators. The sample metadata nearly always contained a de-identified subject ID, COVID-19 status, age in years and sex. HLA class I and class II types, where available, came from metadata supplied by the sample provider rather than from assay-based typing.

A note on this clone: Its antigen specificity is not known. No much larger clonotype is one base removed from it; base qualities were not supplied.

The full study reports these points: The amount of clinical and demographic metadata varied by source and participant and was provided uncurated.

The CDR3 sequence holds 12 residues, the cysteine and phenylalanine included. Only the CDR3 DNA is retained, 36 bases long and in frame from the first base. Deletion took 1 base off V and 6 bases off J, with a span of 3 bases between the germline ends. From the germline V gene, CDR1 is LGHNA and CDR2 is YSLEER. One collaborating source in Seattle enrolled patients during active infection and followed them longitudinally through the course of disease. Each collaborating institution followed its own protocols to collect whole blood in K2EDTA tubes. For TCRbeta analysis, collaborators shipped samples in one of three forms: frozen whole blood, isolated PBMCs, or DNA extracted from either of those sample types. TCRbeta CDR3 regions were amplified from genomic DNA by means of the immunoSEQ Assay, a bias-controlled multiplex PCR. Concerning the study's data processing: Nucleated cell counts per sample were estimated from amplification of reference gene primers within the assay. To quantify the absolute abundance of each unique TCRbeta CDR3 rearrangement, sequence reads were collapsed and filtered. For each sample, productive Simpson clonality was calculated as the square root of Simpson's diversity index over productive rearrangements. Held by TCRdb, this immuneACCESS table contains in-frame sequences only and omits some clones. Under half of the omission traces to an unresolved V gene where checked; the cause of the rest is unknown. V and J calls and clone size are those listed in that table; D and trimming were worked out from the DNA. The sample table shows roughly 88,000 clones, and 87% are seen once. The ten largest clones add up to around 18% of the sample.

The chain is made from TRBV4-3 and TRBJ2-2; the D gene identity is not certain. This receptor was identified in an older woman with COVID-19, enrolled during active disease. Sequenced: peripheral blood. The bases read TGCGCCAGCAGCCAAGCCGCCGGGGAGCTGTTTTTT. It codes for CASSQAAGELFF.